What follows is one T cell receptor beta chain and its context. This specimen belongs to a study of read filtering for tumor transcriptome and immune sequencing. As for the study in general: By R-ISS, stages I, II and III held about 8, 15 and 7 patients. Transcriptome libraries were built from DNase-treated RNA.

Molecular barcoded adaptors covering alpha/delta and beta/gamma chains were used on approximately 400 ng RNA. TCRdb redid the calling of the reads with MiXCR, one entry per CDR3 protein. Of fewer than 100,000 distinct CDR3 sequences in the sample, roughly an eighth were seen once. Sampling of bone marrow took place during active disease in every patient. The sample comprised a population of CD138-negative cells sorted from bone marrow. This TCR was sampled from a donor aged 40 or older with multiple myeloma.

CDR3 loop: CASSPSGLSYEQYF. DNA of the CDR3: TGTGCCAGCAGCCCCTCGGGACTATCCTACGAGCAGTACTTC. This sequence joins TRBV7-9 and TRBJ2-7; 7 bases map to TRBD2. Germline CDR1 reads SEHNR; CDR2 reads FQNEAQ (reference sequence). The V segment lost 5 bases and the J segment 1 base; nucleotides outside the gene matches: 5. This CDR3 contains 14 residues.